The T cell receptor (beta chain) under discussion was sequenced for a study of OX40 agonist ivuxolimab in advanced cancers. TCRdb keeps only in-frame clones here, not all; method: immunoSEQ multiplex PCR. The top ten clones hold 1.5% to 2% of a sample with approximately 90,000 clones, about 89% of them seen once. This clone was counted a few times. Its antigen is undetermined. Germline values: CDR1 SGHAT, CDR2 FQNNGV. The CDR3 has 17 amino acids. V lost 3 bases and J lost 0; bases outside the gene matches: 6. Notes on the study in general: The average count of expanded clones was higher among CD8+ T cells than among CD4+.

This specimen consisted of CD4+ or CD8+ T cells sorted from blood, obtained in a trial of the OX40 agonist ivuxolimab. The chain employs TRBV11-2 and TRBJ1-4, with TRBD1 matching over 8 bases. The source is an adult with an advanced solid tumor such as melanoma, head and neck, liver or kidney cancer. The CDR3 sequence is CASSFQSGGTTNEKLFF. CDR3 coding DNA: TGTGCCAGCAGCTTCCAATCAGGGGGCACAACTAATGAAAAACTGTTTTTT.